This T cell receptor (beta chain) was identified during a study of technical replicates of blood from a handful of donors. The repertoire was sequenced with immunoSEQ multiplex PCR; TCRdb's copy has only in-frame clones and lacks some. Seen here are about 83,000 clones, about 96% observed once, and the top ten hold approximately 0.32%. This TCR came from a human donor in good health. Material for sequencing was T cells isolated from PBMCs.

CDR3 nucleotide sequence: TGTGCCAGCAGCTTGGCGGGCCCGAACACCGGGGAGCTGTTTTTT. This translates into CASSLAGPNTGELFF. The chain joins TRBV7-6 to TRBJ2-2, with TRBD2 as a possible D gene (5 bases). The germline CDR1 and CDR2 sequences are SGHVS and FNYEAQ. This CDR3 has 15 residues. Trimming stripped 3 bases from V and 0 bases from J, with 8 bases between.